Below, 15 T cell receptor beta chains from the same sample are listed, as sequenced in a study of T cell changes during pregnancy in multiple sclerosis (dated by TCRdb to the late 2010s). Libraries were made using the immunoSEQ multiplex PCR assay. TCRdb took this table from immuneACCESS and kept in-frame rearrangements with V and J called. Such tables lack part of the clones; where checked against another copy, unresolved V genes explain under half of the gap, and the rest is unexplained. This sample lists approximately 30,000 clones; 90% were detected once. Around 10% of the sample lies in the top ten. The starting material was CD8+ T cells from peripheral blood mononuclear cells, obtained before pregnancy. The source is a female donor with multiple sclerosis, enrolled in a pregnancy study.

Comment on this clone: The same CDR3 also results from other DNA sequences found in this sample. In DNA, the CDR3 is TGTGCCAGCAGCGCCGGGACAGGGGGGGGTCAGCCCCAGCATTTT. Protein product: CASSAGTGGGQPQHF. The rearrangement links TRBV2 to TRBJ1-5; 11 bases are a match to TRBD1. Losses at the gene ends were 6 bases for V and 6 bases for J; bases not matched to a gene: 7. Germline V gene sequence: CDR1 SNHLY, CDR2 FYNNEI. This CDR3 region has 15 residues. Using reference TRBV2 and TRBJ1-5 for the parts outside the CDR3, the full variable domain is EPEVTQTPSHQVTQMGQEVILRCVPISNHLYFYWYRQILGQKVEFLVSFYNNEISEKSEIFDDQFSVERPDGSNFTLKIRSTKLEDSAMYFCASSAGTGGGQPQHFGDGTRLSIL.

This clone was observed once. V gene TRBV5-6 combines with J gene TRBJ1-1; 8 nucleotides align to TRBD1. Per the germline V gene, CDR1 is SGHDT and CDR2 is YYEEEE. The J segment lost 1 base and the V segment lost 3 bases, leaving 2 bases of the junction unmatched. This CDR3 is 14 amino acids long. CDR3 amino acids: CASSSTGENTEAFF. CDR3 in DNA: TGTGCCAGCAGCTCGACAGGGGAGAACACTGAAGCTTTCTTT.

This clone has just one count. This chain uses TRBV5-5 with TRBJ2-2; TRBD2 agrees at 7 bases. V was clipped by 4 bases and J by 1 base; unmatched bases: 10. CDR1 SGHKS and CDR2 YYEKEE come from the germline V gene (reference sequence). This CDR3 contains 17 residues. The CDR3 DNA reads as TGTGCCAGCAGCCCAGGGACGAGCGGGAAGAACACCGGGGAGCTGTTTTTT. Translating it yields CASSPGTSGKNTGELFF.

This chain connects TRBV7-3 to TRBJ1-1, with 7 bases fitting TRBD1. The trim removed 5 bases at V and 4 bases at J, leaving 1 base unmatched. The CDR3 totals 12 residues. CDR1 and CDR2 (germline): SGHTA, FQGTGA. Here the CDR3 reads CASSPGGTEAFF. The DNA of the CDR3 is TGTGCCAGCAGCCCAGGGGGCACTGAAGCTTTCTTT.

CDR3 sequence (DNA): TGTGCCAGCAGCTACCCTCGGGAGACCCAGTACTTC. It yields the protein CASSYPRETQYF. The chain uses TRBV2 and TRBJ2-5; D is undetermined. Trimming shortened V by 6 bases and J by 5 bases, and 10 bases separated the two germline ends. Germline V lookup: CDR1 SNHLY, CDR2 FYNNEI. The CDR3 extends over 12 amino acids.

This sequence joins TRBV5-1 and TRBJ2-3, with 8 bases identical to TRBD1. There are 16 residues in the CDR3. V lost 3 bases to trimming and J lost 1 base; unmatched junction nucleotides: 7. Germline V gives CDR1 SGHRS, CDR2 YFSETQ. CDR3 sequence: CASSWGDRGGTDTQYF. DNA of the CDR3: TGCGCCAGCAGCTGGGGAGACAGGGGTGGCACAGATACGCAGTATTTT.

This chain connects TRBV6-1 to TRBJ1-5, with a weak D call TRBD1 (5 bases). Trimming took 1 base from V and 6 from J, leaving 13 bases between them. Germline V gene lookup returns CDR1 MNHNS and CDR2 SASEGT. The CDR3 extends over 15 amino acids. The CDR3 protein is CASSEDQGLSQPQHF. CDR3 nucleotides: TGTGCCAGCAGTGAAGACCAGGGTCTCAGTCAGCCCCAGCATTTT.

The V call is TRBV19, the J call TRBJ1-1; TRBD1 might be the D (5 bases). Germline CDR1 and CDR2: LNHDA and SQIVND (reference sequence). This CDR3 is built from 14 residues. Trimming pared 6 bases from V and 2 bases from J, leaving 13 bases between. Here the CDR3 reads CASRFQGRNTEAFF. As DNA, the CDR3 is TGTGCCAGTAGATTTCAGGGTAGAAACACTGAAGCTTTCTTT.

The chain combines TRBV30 with TRBJ1-4, with 9 positions matching TRBD1. Trimming at V came to 5 bases and at J to 6 bases, leaving 7 bases not matched to a gene. Looked up from germline, CDR1 is GTSNPN and CDR2 is SVGIG (reference sequence). CDR3 length equals 14 residues. The CDR3 nucleotides read TGTGCCTGGCGGGCCGGGACAGGGTATGAAAAACTGTTTTTT. Residues: CAWRAGTGYEKLFF. Drawing the rest from reference TRBV30 and TRBJ1-4, the complete variable domain is SQTIHQWPATLVQPVGSPLSLECTVEGTSNPNLYWYRQAAGRGLQLLFYSVGIGQISSEVPQNLSASRPQDRQFILSSKKLLLSDSGFYLCAWRAGTGYEKLFFGSGTQLSVL.

The J gene is TRBJ1-2, the V gene TRBV27, with D hard to call. Germline V gene sequence: CDR1 MNHEY, CDR2 SMNVEV (reference sequence). Trimming removed 1 base from V and 2 bases from J, with 11 bases in between. The CDR3 totals 15 residues. The CDR3 here is CASSLFAEQNYGYTF. DNA of the CDR3: TGTGCCAGCAGTTTATTCGCGGAGCAGAACTATGGCTACACCTTC.

The V call is TRBV2, the J call TRBJ2-5; weak D call: TRBD1 (5 bases). The CDR3 consists of 15 residues. The V and J ends lost 6 bases and 6 bases respectively, with 20 bases between them. CDR1 is SNHLY, CDR2 FYNNEI, per germline. CDR3 in amino acids: CASSPVTQGKQTQYF. CDR3 bases: TGTGCCAGCAGCCCCGTCACGCAGGGTAAACAGACCCAGTACTTC. Full variable domain (remainder filled in from reference TRBV2 and TRBJ2-5): EPEVTQTPSHQVTQMGQEVILRCVPISNHLYFYWYRQILGQKVEFLVSFYNNEISEKSEIFDDQFSVERPDGSNFTLKIRSTKLEDSAMYFCASSPVTQGKQTQYFGPGTRLLVL.

The V and J genes are TRBV4-1 and TRBJ2-7; maybe TRBD2 (5 bases). Trimming pared 0 bases from V and 3 bases from J, leaving 15 bases between. The CDR3 is 16 residues long. Germline lookup yields CDR1 MGHRA and CDR2 YSYEKL. CDR3 in amino acids: CASSQDFAGEGYEQYF. The DNA for the CDR3 is TGCGCCAGCAGCCAAGATTTCGCCGGTGAGGGCTACGAGCAGTACTTC.

J is TRBJ2-7 and V is TRBV7-8; tentative D call: TRBD2 (5 bases). There are 15 residues in the CDR3. The V end was cut by 0 bases, the J end by 2 bases, with 11 bases between. From germline, CDR1 is SGHVS and CDR2 FQNEAQ. In nucleotides, the CDR3 is TGTGCCAGCAGCTTAGCGGGAGATCCAACCTACGAGCAGTACTTC. Amino acid sequence: CASSLAGDPTYEQYF.

The chain combines TRBV7-3 with TRBJ1-6; 9 nucleotides line up with TRBD1. Per the germline V gene, CDR1 is SGHTA and CDR2 is FQGTGA. This CDR3 spans 14 amino acids. The V segment lost 5 bases and the J segment 7 bases; nucleotides outside the gene matches: 3. CDR3 in DNA: TGTGCCAGCAGCGAGGGGACAGGGAATTCACCCCTCCACTTT. Protein product: CASSEGTGNSPLHF.

The chain uses TRBV9 and TRBJ2-3; 11 bases are a match to TRBD1. After removal of 3 bases from V and 2 bases from J, the junction contained 2 bases not matched to a gene. The CDR3 has 15 residues. Germline CDR1 SGDLS, CDR2 YYNGEE. The CDR3 is CASSEDRGPTDTQYF. CDR3 nucleotides: TGTGCCAGCAGCGAGGACAGGGGGCCCACAGATACGCAGTATTTT. The full variable domain, its missing parts supplied by reference TRBV9 and TRBJ2-3, is DSGVTQTPKHLITATGQRVTLRCSPRSGDLSVYWYQQSLDQGLQFLIQYYNGEERAKGNILERFSAQQFPDLHSELNLSSLELGDSALYFCASSEDRGPTDTQYFGPGTRLTVL.